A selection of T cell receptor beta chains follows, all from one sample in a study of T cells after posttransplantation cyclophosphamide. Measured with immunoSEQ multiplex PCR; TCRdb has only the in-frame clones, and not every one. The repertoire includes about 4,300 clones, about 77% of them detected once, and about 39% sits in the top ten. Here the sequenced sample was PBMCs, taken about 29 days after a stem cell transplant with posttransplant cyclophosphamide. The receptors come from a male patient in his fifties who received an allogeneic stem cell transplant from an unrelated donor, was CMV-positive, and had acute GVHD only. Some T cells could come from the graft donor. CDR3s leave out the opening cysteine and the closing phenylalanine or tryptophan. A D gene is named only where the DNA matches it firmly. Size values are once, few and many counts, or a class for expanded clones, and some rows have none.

CDR3 protein: ASSIDGAFSYNEQF
CDR3 length: 14
J gene: TRBJ2-1
D gene: NA
clone size: NA
V gene: TRBV19

CDR3 protein: ASSLGQGAIDGYT
CDR3 length: 13
J gene: TRBJ1-2
D gene: TRBD1
clone size: once
V gene: TRBV28

CDR3 protein: ASSQTASSYNSPLH
CDR3 length: 14
J gene: TRBJ1-6
D gene: NA
clone size: NA
V gene: TRBV4-3

CDR3 protein: ASASSYEQY
CDR3 length: 9
J gene: TRBJ2-7
D gene: NA
clone size: NA
V gene: TRBV12-5

CDR3 protein: ASSSLRYQETQY
CDR3 length: 12
J gene: TRBJ2-5
D gene: NA
clone size: NA
V gene: TRBV11-2

CDR3 protein: ASSWSGRGGYNEQF
CDR3 length: 14
J gene: TRBJ2-1
D gene: TRBD2
clone size: NA
V gene: TRBV28

CDR3 protein: ASSIVGRGEPQH
CDR3 length: 12
J gene: TRBJ1-5
D gene: NA
clone size: NA
V gene: TRBV19

CDR3 protein: ASSTLAGVEQF
CDR3 length: 11
J gene: TRBJ2-1
D gene: TRBD2
clone size: NA
V gene: TRBV7-3

CDR3 protein: ASSTESETQY
CDR3 length: 10
J gene: TRBJ2-5
D gene: NA
clone size: NA
V gene: TRBV7-2

CDR3 protein: APKGNANSPLH
CDR3 length: 11
J gene: TRBJ1-6
D gene: NA
clone size: once
V gene: TRBV19

CDR3 protein: ASSLSLRGQETQY
CDR3 length: 13
J gene: TRBJ2-5
D gene: TRBD1
clone size: few
V gene: TRBV4-2

CDR3 protein: ASRRTGGLGTEAF
CDR3 length: 13
J gene: TRBJ1-1
D gene: TRBD1
clone size: few
V gene: TRBV4-1

CDR3 protein: ASSPEGSNADTQY
CDR3 length: 13
J gene: TRBJ2-3
D gene: NA
clone size: NA
V gene: TRBV5-1

CDR3 protein: ASSSVNSRNQPQH
CDR3 length: 13
J gene: TRBJ1-5
D gene: NA
clone size: NA
V gene: TRBV7-2

CDR3 protein: ASSSSGSSYNEQF
CDR3 length: 13
J gene: TRBJ2-1
D gene: NA
clone size: once
V gene: TRBV2

CDR3 protein: ASSLGRGAYEQF
CDR3 length: 12
J gene: TRBJ2-1
D gene: NA
clone size: NA
V gene: TRBV13

CDR3 protein: ASSPRQTPSVIAKNIQY
CDR3 length: 17
J gene: TRBJ2-4
D gene: NA
clone size: NA
V gene: TRBV27

CDR3 protein: ASSPPPGTAYGYT
CDR3 length: 13
J gene: TRBJ1-2
D gene: TRBD1
clone size: NA
V gene: TRBV28

CDR3 protein: ASSPYGQGGPQPQH
CDR3 length: 14
J gene: TRBJ1-5
D gene: TRBD1
clone size: NA
V gene: TRBV2

CDR3 protein: ASSVGGGASSYEQY
CDR3 length: 14
J gene: TRBJ2-7
D gene: NA
clone size: once
V gene: TRBV9